The source of this T cell receptor (beta chain) is a study of cytomegalovirus exposure and HLA in healthy donors. Study findings and constraints: The study labeled around 160 TCR beta chains cytomegalovirus-associated.

V shed 5 bases, J shed 3 bases, and the junction held 6 bases outside the gene matches. The CDR3 is made up of 16 amino acids. Germline V gene sequence: CDR1 MRHNA, CDR2 SNTAGT. Points on this clone: Its antigen is still unknown.

The study ran its PCR with 60 Vbeta and 13 Jbeta primers. Measured with immunoSEQ multiplex PCR; TCRdb has only the in-frame clones, and not every one. The sample has about 150,000 clones, roughly 80% seen once. The TCR was taken from a man aged 25-45 years in good health and CMV-seropositive. V usage is TRBV6-4 and J usage is TRBJ1-4; 10 bases line up with TRBD1. The sample taken for sequencing was PBMCs. CDR3 residues: CASSIMGTGANEKLFF. The DNA for the CDR3 is TGTGCCAGCAGTATCATGGGGACAGGGGCTAATGAAAAACTGTTTTTT.